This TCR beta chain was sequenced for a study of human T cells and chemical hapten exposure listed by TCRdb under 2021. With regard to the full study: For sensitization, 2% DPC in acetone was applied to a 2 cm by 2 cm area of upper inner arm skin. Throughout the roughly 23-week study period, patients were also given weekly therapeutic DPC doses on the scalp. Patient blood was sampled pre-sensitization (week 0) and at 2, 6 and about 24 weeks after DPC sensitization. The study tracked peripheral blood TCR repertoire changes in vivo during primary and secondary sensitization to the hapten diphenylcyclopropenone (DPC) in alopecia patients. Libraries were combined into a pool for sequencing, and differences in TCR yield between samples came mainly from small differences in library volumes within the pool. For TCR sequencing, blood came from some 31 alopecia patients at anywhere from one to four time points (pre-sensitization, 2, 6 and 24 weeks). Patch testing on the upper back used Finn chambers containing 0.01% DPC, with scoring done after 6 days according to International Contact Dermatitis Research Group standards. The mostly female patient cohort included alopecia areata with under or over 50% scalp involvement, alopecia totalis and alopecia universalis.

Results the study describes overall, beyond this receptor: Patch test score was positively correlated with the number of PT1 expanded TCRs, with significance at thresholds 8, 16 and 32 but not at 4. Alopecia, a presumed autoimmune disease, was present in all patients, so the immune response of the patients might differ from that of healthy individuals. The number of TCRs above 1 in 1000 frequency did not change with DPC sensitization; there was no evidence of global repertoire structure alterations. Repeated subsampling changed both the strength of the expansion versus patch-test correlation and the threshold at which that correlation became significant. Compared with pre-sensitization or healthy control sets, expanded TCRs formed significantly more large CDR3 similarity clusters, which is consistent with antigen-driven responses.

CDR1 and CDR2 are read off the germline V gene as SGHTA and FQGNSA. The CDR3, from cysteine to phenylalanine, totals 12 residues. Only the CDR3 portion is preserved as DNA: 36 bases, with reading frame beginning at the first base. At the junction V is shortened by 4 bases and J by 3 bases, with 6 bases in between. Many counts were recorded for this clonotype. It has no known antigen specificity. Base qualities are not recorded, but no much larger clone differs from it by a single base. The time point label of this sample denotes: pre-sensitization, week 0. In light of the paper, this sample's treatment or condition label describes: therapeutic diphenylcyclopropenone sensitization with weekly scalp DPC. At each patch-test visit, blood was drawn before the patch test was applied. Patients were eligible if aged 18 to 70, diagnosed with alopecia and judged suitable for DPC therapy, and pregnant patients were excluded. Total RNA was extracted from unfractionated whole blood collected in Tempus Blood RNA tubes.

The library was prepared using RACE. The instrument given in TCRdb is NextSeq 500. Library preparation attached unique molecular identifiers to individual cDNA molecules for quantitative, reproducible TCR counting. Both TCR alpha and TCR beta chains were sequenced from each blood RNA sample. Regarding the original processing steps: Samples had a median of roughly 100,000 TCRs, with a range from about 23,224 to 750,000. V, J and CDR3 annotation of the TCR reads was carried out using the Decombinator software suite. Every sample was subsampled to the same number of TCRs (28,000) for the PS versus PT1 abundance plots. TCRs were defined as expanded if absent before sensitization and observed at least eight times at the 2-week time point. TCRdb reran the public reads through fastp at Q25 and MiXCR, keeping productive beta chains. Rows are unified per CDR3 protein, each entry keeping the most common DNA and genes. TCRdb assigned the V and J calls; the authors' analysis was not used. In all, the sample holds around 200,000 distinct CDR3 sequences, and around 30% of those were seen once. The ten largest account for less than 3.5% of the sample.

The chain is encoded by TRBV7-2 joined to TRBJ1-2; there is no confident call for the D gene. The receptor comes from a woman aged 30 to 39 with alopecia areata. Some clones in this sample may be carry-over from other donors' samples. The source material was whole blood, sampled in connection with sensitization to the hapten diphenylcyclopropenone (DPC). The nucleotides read TGTGCCAGCAGCTCGTCCTACTATGGCTACACCTTC. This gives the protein CASSSSYYGYTF.